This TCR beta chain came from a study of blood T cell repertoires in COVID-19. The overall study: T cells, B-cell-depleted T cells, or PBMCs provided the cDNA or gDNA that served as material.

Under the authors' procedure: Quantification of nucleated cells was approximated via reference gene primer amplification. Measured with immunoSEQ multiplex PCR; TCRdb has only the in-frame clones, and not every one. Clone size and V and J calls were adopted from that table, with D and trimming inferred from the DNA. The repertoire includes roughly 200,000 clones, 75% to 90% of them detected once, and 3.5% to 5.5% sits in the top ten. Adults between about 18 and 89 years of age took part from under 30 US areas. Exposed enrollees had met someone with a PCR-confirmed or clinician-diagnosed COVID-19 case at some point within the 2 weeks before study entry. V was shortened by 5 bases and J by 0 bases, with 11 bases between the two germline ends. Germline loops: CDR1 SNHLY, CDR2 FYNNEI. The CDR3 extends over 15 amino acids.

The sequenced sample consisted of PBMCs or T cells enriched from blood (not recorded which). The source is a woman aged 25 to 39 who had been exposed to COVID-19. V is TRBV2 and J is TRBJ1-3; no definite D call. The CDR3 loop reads CASSTDTYSGNTIYF. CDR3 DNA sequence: TGTGCCAGCAGTACTGACACTTACTCTGGAAACACCATATATTTT.